This T cell receptor beta chain was captured by sequencing in a study of blood T cell repertoires in COVID-19 (TCRdb year 2020). At the level of the whole study: Samples from collaborators originated in the United States, Italy and Spain and spanned both the acute and convalescent phases of COVID-19. Nearly every sample came with metadata listing a de-identified subject ID, COVID-19 status, age in years and sex. The repertoires were made available in a free public database intended to serve as a resource for research on the immune response to SARS-CoV-2. The samples were drawn from the first 160 participants of the ongoing ImmuneRACE study and from 1,200 or so subjects provided by 6 global collaborators. Where available, HLA class I and class II types were obtained from metadata supplied by the sample provider rather than from assay-based typing. The prospective study material was composed of cDNA or gDNA derived from T cells, B-cell-depleted T cells, or PBMCs. Deeply sampled blood TCRbeta repertoires from subjects exposed to, actively infected with, or recovered from COVID-19 were included in the dataset. Overall results and qualifications from the work: The amount of clinical and demographic metadata varied by source and participant and was provided uncurated.

The immunoSEQ Assay, a bias-controlled multiplex PCR, was used to amplify TCRbeta CDR3 regions from genomic DNA. Concerning the study's data processing: Within the assay, amplification of reference gene primers was used to estimate how many nucleated cells each sample contained. To quantify the absolute abundance of each unique TCRbeta CDR3 rearrangement, sequence reads were collapsed and filtered. For each sample, productive Simpson clonality was calculated as the square root of Simpson's diversity index over productive rearrangements. Drawn from immuneACCESS, this table holds only the in-frame rearrangements with V and J called that TCRdb kept. Clones are partly lost; checked studies trace under half to an unresolved V gene and leave the rest unexplained. The V and J calls and clone size come from that table; D and trimming were worked out from the DNA. In all, the sample holds about 35,000 clones, and 87% of those were seen once. The leading ten clones occupy approximately 47% of the sample.

Each collaborating institution followed its own protocols to collect whole blood in K2EDTA tubes. Collaborator samples were shipped for TCRbeta analysis as frozen whole blood, isolated PBMCs, or DNA extracted from either sample type. In the case of this clone: The target of this receptor is not known. Base qualities are not at hand, and no much larger clone is one base apart.

The CDR3 sequence holds 13 residues, the cysteine and phenylalanine included. Of all the DNA, just the CDR3 is kept, 39 bases in frame from base 1. V and J lose 7 bases and 4 bases, and a span of 11 bases separates them. The germline V gene sets CDR1 to SNHLY and CDR2 to FYNNEI. The sequence was collected from a human donor in a cohort sampled during active COVID-19. The chain was built from TRBV2 and TRBJ1-5; the D gene is unclear. Sample: peripheral blood. The CDR3 here reads CASTHEMNQPQHF. The sequence in DNA is TGTGCCAGCACCCATGAGATGAATCAGCCCCAGCATTTT.